This T cell receptor beta chain emerged from a study of PD-1 blockade in classical Hodgkin lymphoma. Repertoires were generated with immunoSEQ multiplex PCR, while TCRdb's copy carries only in-frame clones and drops some. The data hold around 23,000 clones, with 85% to 90% observed a single time. This CDR3 comprises 16 residues. The V gene's germline CDR1 is MNHNY and CDR2 SVGAGI (reference sequence). The V and J ends lost 0 bases and 5 bases respectively, with 14 bases between them. Regarding time point: newly diagnosed, previously untreated cHL patient sample. Negative magnetic selection isolated CD4+ T cells from thawed PBMCs.

V and J are TRBV6-6 and TRBJ2-1, with D hard to call. This clonotype was obtained from a human donor with classical Hodgkin lymphoma. Sequenced input: CD4+ T cells from blood. The chain's CDR3 is CASSYSYPPTDNEQFF. In DNA, the CDR3 is TGTGCCAGCAGTTACTCTTACCCACCGACCGACAATGAGCAGTTCTTC.